The source of this T cell receptor (beta chain) is a study of T cell changes during pregnancy in multiple sclerosis. The assay was immunoSEQ multiplex PCR, and TCRdb's table has in-frame clones only and misses some. The data hold 84,000 or so clones, with over 90% observed a single time. The CDR3 extends over 14 amino acids. Germline V lookup: CDR1 SGHRS, CDR2 YFSETQ. V was clipped by 3 bases and J by 0 bases, with 7 bases between them. This receptor was obtained from a female donor with multiple sclerosis, enrolled in a pregnancy study. Sequences were derived from peripheral blood, sampled in the third trimester of pregnancy. The V and J genes are TRBV5-1 and TRBJ1-3, with D possibly matching TRBD1 (5 bases). The CDR3 DNA reads TGCGCCAGCAGCTCAACAGGCTCTGGAAACACCATATATTTT. Its protein product is CASSSTGSGNTIYF.